This TCR beta chain came from a study of CD8+CD57+ T cells in acquired aplastic anemia. Study summary: Sorted CD4+ and CD8+ cells yielded roughly 3.2 ug of DNA on average.

The template for TCR beta VDJ and CDR3 sequence profiling was genomic DNA. TCRdb ran MiXCR on the reads and lists one entry per CDR3 protein. The sample has about 220,000 distinct CDR3 sequences, 34% seen once. This clonotype was detected many times. This CDR3 spans 16 amino acids. The germline V gene encodes CDR1 SGDLS and CDR2 YYNGEE. The V gene end was trimmed by 3 bases and the J gene end by 0 bases; junction bases not matched to a gene: 8. The sample taken for sequencing was sorted CD4+, CD8+, or CD8+CD57+ T cells (not recorded which) from PBMCs. The chain links TRBV9 to TRBJ1-2; 7 nucleotides match TRBD1. The sequence was collected from a human donor in good health, serving as a control. CDR3 DNA: TGTGCCAGCAGCGCACAGACAGGGCTGGCTAACTATGGCTACACCTTC. Amino acid sequence: CASSAQTGLANYGYTF.